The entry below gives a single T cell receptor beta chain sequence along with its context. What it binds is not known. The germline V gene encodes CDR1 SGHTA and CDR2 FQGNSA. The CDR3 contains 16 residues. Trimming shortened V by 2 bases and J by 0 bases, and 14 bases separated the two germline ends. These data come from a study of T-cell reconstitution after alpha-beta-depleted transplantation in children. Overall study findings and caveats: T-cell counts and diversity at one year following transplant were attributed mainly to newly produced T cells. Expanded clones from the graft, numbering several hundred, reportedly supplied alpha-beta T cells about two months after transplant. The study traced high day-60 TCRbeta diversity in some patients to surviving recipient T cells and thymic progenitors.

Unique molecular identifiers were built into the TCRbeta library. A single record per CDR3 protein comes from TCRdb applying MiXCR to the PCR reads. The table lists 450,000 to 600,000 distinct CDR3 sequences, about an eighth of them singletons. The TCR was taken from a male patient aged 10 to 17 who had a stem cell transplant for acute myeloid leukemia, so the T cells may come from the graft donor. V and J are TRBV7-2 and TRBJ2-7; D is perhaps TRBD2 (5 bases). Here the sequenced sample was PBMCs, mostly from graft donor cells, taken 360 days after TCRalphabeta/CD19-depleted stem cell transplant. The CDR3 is CASSLSLRASSYEQYF. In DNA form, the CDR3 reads TGTGCCAGCAGCTTAAGTCTGCGGGCGTCCTCCTACGAGCAGTACTTC.